This T cell receptor beta chain derives from a study of regulatory T cells in long-lasting Graves disease. Study-level background: The antithyroid drugs taken by newly diagnosed Graves' patients had been used for under 3 months.

Arm-PCR with iRepertoire HTBI primers amplified the CDR3 regions for these TCR beta libraries. Each CDR3 protein is one row after TCRdb ran MiXCR on the multiplex PCR reads. The data show 450,000 to 600,000 distinct CDR3 sequences, approximately 15% seen once. The junction had 7 bases not matched to a gene; V was cut back by 6 bases and J by 9 bases. CDR1 is MNHNS, CDR2 SASEGT, per germline. This CDR3 is built from 13 residues. This clonotype was seen a few times. Noted time point: newly diagnosed GD, antithyroid drugs for less than 3 months. There was RNA extracted from PBMCs, and the TCR library was made from it. These sequences were also reported in another study, on T cells in Graves' hyperthyroidism and ophthalmopathy.

Source: peripheral blood mononuclear cells (PBMCs), taken at new diagnosis, from a patient treated with antithyroid drugs. The V call is TRBV6-1, the J call TRBJ2-1, with 8 bases fitting TRBD2. This receptor was identified in a man in his thirties or forties with Graves disease. CDR3 residues: CASRSGLVGEQFF. The CDR3, as DNA: TGTGCCAGCAGATCGGGACTAGTTGGTGAGCAGTTCTTC.